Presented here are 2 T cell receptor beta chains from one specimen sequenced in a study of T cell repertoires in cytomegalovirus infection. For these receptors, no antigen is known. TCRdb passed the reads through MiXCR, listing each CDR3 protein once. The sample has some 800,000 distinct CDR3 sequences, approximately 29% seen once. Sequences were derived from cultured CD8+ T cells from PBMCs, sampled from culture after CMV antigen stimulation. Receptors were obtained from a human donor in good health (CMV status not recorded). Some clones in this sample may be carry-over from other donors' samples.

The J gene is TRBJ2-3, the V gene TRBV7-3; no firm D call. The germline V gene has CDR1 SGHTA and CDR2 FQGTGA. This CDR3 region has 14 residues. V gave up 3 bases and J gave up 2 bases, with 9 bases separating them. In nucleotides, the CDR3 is TGTGCCAGCAGCTTCCTATATCCCACAGATACGCAGTATTTT. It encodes CASSFLYPTDTQYF.

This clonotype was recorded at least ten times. The CDR3 DNA reads TGTGCCAGCAACTCCGATGGAGTAGGGCGGAACATTCAGTACTTC. Protein sequence: CASNSDGVGRNIQYF. This chain connects TRBV7-9 to TRBJ2-4; D is unclear. Trimming cost V 7 bases and J 7 bases, with 20 bases left between them. Germline V CDR1 and CDR2: SEHNR, FQNEAQ (reference sequence). This CDR3 region has 15 residues.